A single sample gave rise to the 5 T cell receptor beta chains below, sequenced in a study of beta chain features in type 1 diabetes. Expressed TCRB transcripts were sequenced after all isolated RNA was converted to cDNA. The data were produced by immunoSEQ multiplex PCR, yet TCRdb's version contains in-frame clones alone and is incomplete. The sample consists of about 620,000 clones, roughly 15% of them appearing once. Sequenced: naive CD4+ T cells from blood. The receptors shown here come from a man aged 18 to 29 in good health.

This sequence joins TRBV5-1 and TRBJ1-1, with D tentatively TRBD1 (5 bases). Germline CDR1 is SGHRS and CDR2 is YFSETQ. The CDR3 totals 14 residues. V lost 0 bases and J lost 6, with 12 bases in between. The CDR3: CASSLAQGGPEAFF. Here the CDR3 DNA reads TGCGCCAGCAGCTTGGCCCAGGGTGGCCCTGAAGCTTTCTTT.

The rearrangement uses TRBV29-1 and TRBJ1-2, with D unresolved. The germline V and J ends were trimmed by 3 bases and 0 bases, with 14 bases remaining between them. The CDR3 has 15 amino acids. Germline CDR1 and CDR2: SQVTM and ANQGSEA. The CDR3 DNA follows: TGCAGCGTTGAGTACAGACTCTACACTAACTATGGCTACACCTTC. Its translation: CSVEYRLYTNYGYTF.

Here the CDR3 reads CASSQLQGGTYNEQFF. The DNA of the CDR3 is TGTGCCAGCAGCCAACTACAGGGGGGGACATACAATGAGCAGTTCTTC. The J gene is TRBJ2-1, the V gene TRBV14, with D tentatively TRBD1 (8 bases). The CDR3 has 16 residues. The germline V gene encodes CDR1 SGHDN and CDR2 FVKESK. V shed 2 bases and J shed 4 bases, with 15 bases lying between them.

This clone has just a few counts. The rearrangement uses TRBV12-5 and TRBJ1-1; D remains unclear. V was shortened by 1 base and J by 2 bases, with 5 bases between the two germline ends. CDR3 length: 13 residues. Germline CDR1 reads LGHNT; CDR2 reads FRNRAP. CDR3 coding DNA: TGTGCTAGTGGTTTGGGGATTAACACTGAAGCTTTCTTT. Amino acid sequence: CASGLGINTEAFF.

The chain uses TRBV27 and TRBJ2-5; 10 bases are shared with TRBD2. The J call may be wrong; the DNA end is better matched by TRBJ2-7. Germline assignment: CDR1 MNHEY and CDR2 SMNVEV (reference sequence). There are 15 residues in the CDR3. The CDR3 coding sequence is TGTGCCACTATGCGGGCTCTAGCGGGAGCGAGCGAGCAGTACTTC. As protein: CATMRALAGASEQYF.